This T cell receptor (beta chain) was captured in a study of shared clonotypes between healthy human individuals. In the study overall: Three plates were used per donor for CD4 naive, three for CD4 memory, two for CD8 naive and one for CD8 memory. Overall study results and limits: Sampling covered blood only; tissue repertoires likely differ. Investigators expected sequencing depth to affect clonotype sharing among donors.

CD4+ cells yielded CD45RA+ naive and CD45RA-negative memory subsets. This CDR3 spans 14 amino acids. Trimming left V 0 bases short and J 6 bases short, with 13 bases between. Germline assignment: CDR1 SGHNT and CDR2 YYREEE (reference sequence). In regard to this clone: Its specificity is not known.

Sequencing used immunoSEQ multiplex PCR; TCRdb keeps in-frame clones, though not all of them. The table has millions of clones, around 90% seen once. This receptor was identified in a man between 18 and 29 years old in good health. The chain combines TRBV5-4 with TRBJ2-7; tentatively, D is TRBD2 (5 bases). Sample: naive CD4+ T cells sorted from blood. Subset in this sample: CD45RA+ positively selected. The CDR3 DNA is TGTGCCAGCAGCTTGGGGGTCGGGGTCCTCGAGCAGTACTTC. As protein: CASSLGVGVLEQYF.